These 11 T cell receptor beta chains were sequenced from one sample in a study of CD8+CD57+ T cells in acquired aplastic anemia. Before being chosen for sequencing, patients had shown CD8+CD57+ cell expansion by flow cytometry. Genomic DNA constituted the template upon which TCR beta VDJ and CDR3 profiling was performed. TCRdb ran MiXCR on the reads and lists one entry per CDR3 protein. The sample holds over 150,000 distinct CDR3 sequences, about two thirds seen once. Input material: sorted CD4+, CD8+, or CD8+CD57+ T cells (not recorded which) from PBMCs. All receptors come from a human donor with aplastic anemia.

CDR3 protein: CASSVYMNTEAFF. CDR3 coding DNA: TGTGCCAGCAGCGTATATATGAACACTGAAGCTTTCTTT. V gene TRBV9 combines with J gene TRBJ1-1, with D unresolved. The germline V and J ends were trimmed by 1 base and 0 bases, with 4 bases remaining between them. The CDR3 has 13 residues. The germline V gene encodes CDR1 SGDLS and CDR2 YYNGEE.

The rearrangement links TRBV9 to TRBJ2-2; D is unresolved. Trimming shortened V by 0 bases and J by 4 bases, and 13 bases separated the two germline ends. The CDR3 totals 16 residues. Germline V gene lookup returns CDR1 SGDLS and CDR2 YYNGEE. CDR3 nucleotides: TGTGCCAGCAGCGTAGATGGTCGGGTTAGCACCGGGGAGCTGTTTTTT. It specifies CASSVDGRVSTGELFF.

The V and J genes are TRBV7-9 and TRBJ2-7, with D perhaps TRBD1 (5 bases). The V end lost 3 bases, the J end lost 1 base, and 16 bases lay between the germline ends. The CDR3 has 16 amino acids. The germline gives CDR1 SEHNR, CDR2 FQNEAQ (reference sequence). CDR3 coding DNA: TGTGCCAGCAGCTTGGAAGGGGATCCGCGGTCCTACGAGCAGTACTTC. Its protein product is CASSLEGDPRSYEQYF.

The chain employs TRBV20-1 and TRBJ2-5; D unclear. Germline CDR1 reads DFQATT; CDR2 reads SNEGSKA (reference sequence). Trimming cost V 3 bases and J 1 base, with 9 bases left between them. This CDR3 has 13 amino acids. The CDR3 loop reads CSARPIGQETQYF. CDR3 nucleotide sequence: TGCAGTGCTAGGCCGATCGGCCAAGAGACCCAGTACTTC.

This chain links TRBV2 with TRBJ1-2, with D perhaps matching TRBD1 (6 bases). This CDR3 has 13 residues. Germline V gene data show CDR1 as SNHLY and CDR2 as FYNNEI. The germline V and J ends were trimmed by 5 bases and 8 bases, with 15 bases remaining between them. The CDR3, as DNA: TGTGCCAGCAGTAATACAGGGTTTTGGGGCTACACCTTC. Residues: CASSNTGFWGYTF.

A note on this clonotype: At one end the junction does not follow the germline gene, possibly because of a read error. The chain couples TRBV7-7 to TRBJ1-5; unclear D gene. The germline CDR1 and CDR2 sequences are SSHAT and FNYEAQ (reference sequence). The CDR3 length is 14 residues. CDR3 sequence reads: CASSPVGSNQPQHF. As DNA, the CDR3 is TGTGCTAGCAGCCCCGTGGGGAGCAATCAGCCCCAGCATTTT.

The rearrangement links TRBV20-1 to TRBJ2-1; perhaps TRBD2 as D (5 bases). The CDR3 contains 11 residues. The V gene's germline CDR1 is DFQATT and CDR2 SNEGSKA (reference sequence). V was cut by 7 bases and J by 5 bases, with 9 bases left in between. CDR3 sequence: CSGQRNNEQFF. In nucleotides, the CDR3 is TGCAGTGGTCAGCGGAACAATGAGCAGTTCTTC.

The table lists this clonotype with a few counts. The rearrangement uses TRBV14 and TRBJ1-2; D is perhaps TRBD1 (5 bases). The V gene's germline CDR1 is SGHDN and CDR2 FVKESK. The CDR3 sequence is 16 residues long. V was cut by 0 bases and J by 4 bases, with 15 bases left in between. The CDR3 is CASSQDGGEVTYGYTF. In nucleotides, the CDR3 is TGTGCCAGCAGCCAAGATGGGGGGGAGGTAACCTATGGCTACACCTTC.

This clonotype appeared once. This chain joins TRBV5-1 and TRBJ1-2; 10 nucleotides match TRBD1. Germline V gene lookup returns CDR1 SGHRS and CDR2 YFSETQ. The J segment lost 7 bases and the V segment lost 4 bases, leaving 4 bases of the junction unmatched. The CDR3 contains 13 residues. DNA of the CDR3: TGCGCCAGCAGCGAAGGACAGGGGGGTGGCTACACCTTC. It translates to CASSEGQGGGYTF.

CDR3 sequence (DNA): TGTGCCAGCAGCCCCTGGGACAGGAACACTGAAGCTTTCTTT. This encodes CASSPWDRNTEAFF. The V call is TRBV11-2, the J call TRBJ1-1; 7 nucleotides match TRBD1. Germline-derived CDR1 and CDR2 are SGHAT and FQNNGV. The CDR3 loop spans 14 amino acids. V trimming: 5 bases; J trimming: 1 base; junction bases outside the gene matches: 4.

The J gene is TRBJ1-4, the V gene TRBV10-2; the D is unclear. Trimming stripped 2 bases from V and 8 bases from J, with 9 bases between. CDR3 length equals 13 residues. From germline, CDR1 is WSHSY and CDR2 SAAADI. CDR3 sequence: CASSERGKEKLFF. DNA of the CDR3: TGCGCCAGCAGTGAGCGGGGTAAGGAAAAACTGTTTTTT.